These 8 T cell receptor beta chains were all obtained from the same sample, sequenced in a study of blood T cell repertoires in COVID-19. Some clones are missing from TCRdb's copy, which holds only in-frame ones; the method was immunoSEQ multiplex PCR. Among some 300,000 clones listed, around 89% were seen once. Sequencing was carried out using peripheral blood. All receptors derive from a woman aged 25 to 39 who had recovered from COVID-19.

The rearrangement uses TRBV18 and TRBJ2-3, with TRBD2 matching 10 bases. With V trimmed by 0 bases and J by 10 bases, 10 bases remained unmatched. This CDR3 is 16 amino acids long. CDR1 is KGHSH, CDR2 LQKENI, per germline. The CDR3 reads CASSPPVSGGAASQYF. The DNA of the CDR3 is TGTGCCAGCTCACCACCGGTCAGCGGGGGGGCCGCGTCGCAGTATTTT.

This clone came up a few times. V gene TRBV6-5 combines with J gene TRBJ1-6, with 9 bases matching TRBD1. The CDR3 runs to 15 residues. V gave up 9 bases and J gave up 4 bases; unmatched junction bases: 7. Germline CDR1 MNHEY, CDR2 SVGAGI. In DNA form, the CDR3 reads TGTGCCAGTAGACAGGGGGTCTCTTATAATTCACCCCTCCACTTT. Translated: CASRQGVSYNSPLHF.

This clone was detected a few times. This chain uses TRBV9 with TRBJ1-2, with 8 bases matching TRBD1. V was clipped by 1 base and J by 4 bases; unmatched bases: 9. The length of the CDR3 is 16 residues. Germline V gene sequence: CDR1 SGDLS, CDR2 YYNGEE. The CDR3 DNA follows: TGTGCCAGCAGCGTAACCCCAAATGACAGGGGCTATGGCTACACCTTC. Encoded protein: CASSVTPNDRGYGYTF.

The chain combines TRBV29-1 with TRBJ2-5; maybe TRBD2 (6 bases). This CDR3 has 14 amino acids. Germline V gene data show CDR1 as SQVTM and CDR2 as ANQGSEA. Trimming stripped 0 bases from V and 1 base from J, with 9 bases between. The DNA for the CDR3 is TGCAGCGTTGAAGATGTGGGGGGCCAAGAGACCCAGTACTTC. Amino acids: CSVEDVGGQETQYF.

The rearrangement joins TRBV24-1 to TRBJ2-3; 10 bases agree with TRBD1. The CDR3 consists of 15 residues. With V trimmed by 5 bases and J by 4 bases, 5 bases remained unmatched. CDR1 KGHDR and CDR2 SFDVKD come from the germline V gene. The CDR3 DNA reads as TGTGCCACCAGTGGGGGACAGGGGAGGCCAGATACGCAGTATTTT. Residues: CATSGGQGRPDTQYF.

The rearrangement uses TRBV9 and TRBJ1-6; perhaps TRBD1 as D (5 bases). Germline lookup yields CDR1 SGDLS and CDR2 YYNGEE. V was pared by 4 bases and J by 6 bases, with 17 bases between. The CDR3 is 16 amino acids. CDR3 loop: CASSLEWGGINSPLHF. The DNA of the CDR3 is TGTGCCAGCAGCCTTGAGTGGGGCGGGATTAATTCACCCCTCCACTTT.

This clone was seen once. The genes are TRBV12-3 or TRBV12-4 and TRBJ1-2; D ambiguous. The length of the CDR3 is 10 residues. Trimming took off 6 bases at V and 5 bases at J, with 4 bases between the two ends. The CDR3 region is CASSQYGYTF. The CDR3 DNA sequence: TGTGCCAGCAGCCAATATGGCTACACCTTC.

This clone was detected only once. J is TRBJ2-7 and V is TRBV5-1, with TRBD1 matching 8 bases. J was trimmed by 3 bases and V by 3 bases; bases with no gene match: 8. The CDR3 is 15 residues long. CDR1 SGHRS and CDR2 YFSETQ come from the germline V gene. The CDR3 DNA reads TGCGCCAGCAGCTCCGGGACAGGCTGGGACTACGAGCAGTACTTC. It specifies CASSSGTGWDYEQYF.